Following are 9 T cell receptor beta chains from one sample sequenced in a study of T cell responses to AZD1222 COVID-19 vaccine (dated by TCRdb to about 2021). Reading the label with the study, this specimen's time point is: baseline before first vaccination. Library preparation used the immunoSEQ multiplex PCR assay. TCRdb took over this immuneACCESS table, retaining in-frame rearrangements with V and J assigned. Such tables are incomplete; in checked studies, under half of the missing clones stem from an unresolved V gene, and the remainder is unexplained. Recorded for this sample are about 120,000 clones; 65% to 90% of them occurred a single time. Jointly, the top ten make up 7% to 9% of the sample. Specimen: peripheral blood, collected on day 0 of AZD1222 vaccination. Receptor source: an adult in good health.

The rearrangement links TRBV24-1 to TRBJ1-5; tentative D call: TRBD1 (5 bases). The CDR3 runs 15 residues. The ends were cut back, 9 bases at V and 6 bases at J, with 20 bases in the middle. Germline CDR1 reads KGHDR; CDR2 reads SFDVKD. The CDR3 DNA reads as TGTGCCACCGCGCCCGGGACCCTCCACGGTCAGCCCCAGCATTTT. This codes for CATAPGTLHGQPQHF.

The chain combines TRBV5-3 with TRBJ2-2; 9 bases line up with TRBD2. TRBV5-3 is an ORF, with its function uncertain. CDR3 length: 17 amino acids. V lost 2 bases to trimming and J lost 1 base; unmatched junction nucleotides: 6. The CDR3 sequence is CARSLKWTSENTGELFF. In DNA form, the CDR3 reads TGTGCCAGAAGCTTAAAATGGACTAGCGAGAACACCGGGGAGCTGTTTTTT.

J is TRBJ1-3 and V is TRBV6-5, with 9 nucleotides matching TRBD1. The germline CDR1 and CDR2 sequences are MNHEY and SVGAGI. J lost 2 bases, V lost 5 bases, and 4 bases had no gene match. This CDR3 is 15 amino acids long. The CDR3 region is CASSRTGAAGNTIYF. The CDR3 region has the DNA TGTGCCAGCAGTCGGACAGGGGCCGCTGGAAACACCATATATTTT.

The chain has TRBV6-5 and TRBJ1-2; 12 bases fit TRBD1. CDR1 is MNHEY and CDR2 is SVGAGI in the germline V gene. Losses at the gene ends were 11 bases for V and 7 bases for J; bases not matched to a gene: 5. This CDR3 has 12 residues. CDR3 bases: TGTGCCTCGGGGACAGGGGGCGGTGGCTACACCTTC. Its protein product is CASGTGGGGYTF.

The genes are TRBV9 and TRBJ2-3, with TRBD2 as a possible D gene (6 bases). The CDR3 is made up of 16 amino acids. Looked up from germline, CDR1 is SGDLS and CDR2 is YYNGEE. V was cut by 3 bases and J by 0 bases, with 14 bases left in between. The CDR3 DNA sequence: TGTGCCAGCAGCGAACTGGGCGGGGTTAGCACAGATACGCAGTATTTT. This translates into CASSELGGVSTDTQYF.

The genes are TRBV7-3 and TRBJ2-1; 10 bases fit TRBD1. V shed 5 bases and J 6 bases; nucleotides not matched to a gene: 10. This CDR3 comprises 16 residues. The germline gives CDR1 SGHTA, CDR2 FQGTGA. In nucleotides, the CDR3 is TGTGCCAGCAGCCCCGGACAGGGGGTGCGGGGCAATGAGCAGTTCTTC. It yields the protein CASSPGQGVRGNEQFF.

Here the CDR3 reads CASSLERTGRYSYEQYF. The CDR3, as DNA: TGTGCCAGCAGCTTAGAGAGGACAGGCCGTTACTCCTACGAGCAGTACTTC. The chain couples TRBV7-9 to TRBJ2-7; 7 nucleotides align to TRBD1. This CDR3 region has 17 residues. V was pared by 1 base and J by 0 bases, with 9 bases of the junction left unmatched. Germline V gene lookup returns CDR1 SEHNR and CDR2 FQNEAQ (reference sequence). Based on the CDR3 plus reference TRBV7-9 and TRBJ2-7, the full variable domain is DTGVSQNPRHKITKRGQNVTFRCDPISEHNRLYWYRQTLGQGPEFLTYFQNEAQLEKSRLLSDRFSAERPKGSFSTLEIQRTEQGDSAMYLCASSLERTGRYSYEQYFGPGTRLTVT.

The chain joins TRBV7-2 to TRBJ2-2, with D possibly TRBD2 on 5 matching bases. The CDR3 has 16 residues. Deletions cut 1 base from V and 4 bases from J, with 13 bases between. The germline CDR1 and CDR2 sequences are SGHTA and FQGNSA. The CDR3 spells CASSLGWTLATGELFF. CDR3 sequence (DNA): TGTGCCAGCAGCTTAGGTTGGACTCTAGCCACCGGGGAGCTGTTTTTT.

The chain's CDR3 is CASSDAGVYSNQPQHF. In nucleotides, the CDR3 is TGTGCCAGCAGTGACGCAGGTGTCTATAGCAATCAGCCCCAGCATTTT. This chain joins TRBV6-1 and TRBJ1-5, with unresolved D. Trimming stripped 3 bases from V and 0 bases from J, with 12 bases between. This CDR3 comprises 16 residues. Per germline, CDR1 MNHNS and CDR2 SASEGT.